This entry features one T cell receptor beta chain sequence. Original methodology: Scientists estimated how many nucleated cells there were by amplifying reference gene primers. TCRdb's copy holds only in-frame clones and misses some; the assay was immunoSEQ multiplex PCR. The D gene and trimming were derived from the DNA, and the V and J assignments and clone size from that table. The sample shows about 62,000 clones, roughly two thirds of them seen only once. Cohort assignment relied on participant-reported clinical history. The entry originates in a study of blood T cell repertoires in COVID-19. For the study at large: The study drew acute and convalescent COVID-19 samples from the United States, Italy and Spain. In each case, the material was cDNA or gDNA derived from T cells, B-cell-depleted T cells, or PBMCs.

Germline V gene sequence: CDR1 KGHSH, CDR2 LQKENI. This CDR3 spans 16 amino acids. V was shortened by 2 bases and J by 0 bases, with 12 bases between the two germline ends. Sequencing was performed on PBMCs or T cells enriched from blood (not recorded which). The sequence was collected from a woman in her sixties who had been exposed to COVID-19. The chain employs TRBV18 and TRBJ2-3; D is possibly TRBD2 (6 bases). CDR3 in amino acids: CASSPGGLASTDTQYF. As DNA, the CDR3 is TGTGCCAGCTCACCAGGGGGACTGGCCAGCACAGATACGCAGTATTTT.